Listed below are T cell receptor beta chains from one sample, sequenced in a study of Tregs in tolerant kidney transplant recipients. Sequenced by immunoSEQ multiplex PCR; TCRdb stores in-frame clones only, minus some. This sample carries some 64,000 clones, less than 98% of them seen once, and the ten largest clones take around 0.34%. This sample comprised Tregs from blood, obtained before the transplant. All receptors derive from a human donor who received a combined kidney and bone marrow transplant. Both conserved end residues are part of each CDR3. A D gene is named only where the DNA matches it firmly. The listing skips clone size in some rows; elsewhere it reads once, few, many or a size class.

j_call,d_call,v_call,clone_size,cdr3_nt,cdr3_aa
TRBJ2-2,NA,TRBV5-1,NA,TGCGCCAGCAGCTTCGCCAGGGGCACCGGGGAGCTGTTTTTT,CASSFARGTGELFF
TRBJ2-7,NA,TRBV5-4,once,TGTGCCAGCAGCTTGGCCGTGAGCTCCTACGAGCAGTACTTC,CASSLAVSSYEQYF
TRBJ1-4,TRBD1,TRBV7-2,NA,TGTGCCAGCAGCTTAGGGGGACAGGGGAGTGAAAAACTGTTTTTT,CASSLGGQGSEKLFF
TRBJ1-5,TRBD1,TRBV30,NA,TGTGCCTGGGGCGTTCAGGGGGCTCGAGGGCCCCAGCATTTT,CAWGVQGARGPQHF
TRBJ2-5,TRBD2,TRBV10-3,NA,TGTGCCATCAGTGAGTCGATACTAGCGGGGAAAGAGACCCAGTACTTC,CAISESILAGKETQYF
TRBJ2-3,TRBD2,TRBV7-3,NA,TGTGCCAGCAGCCCCGGGACTAGCGGGACCCGTGGAACGCAGTATTTT,CASSPGTSGTRGTQYF
TRBJ1-1,NA,TRBV30,once,TGTGCCTGGAGTGTCCCCCCCTCTGAAGCTTTCTTT,CAWSVPPSEAFF
TRBJ1-2,TRBD1,TRBV5-1,NA,TGCGCCAGCAGCTTCCGGACAGGGGGCGCACCCAACTATGGCTACACCTTC,CASSFRTGGAPNYGYTF
TRBJ1-4,TRBD1,TRBV19,once,TGTGCCAGTAGTACGACAGGGGCAACTAATGAAAAACTGTTTTTT,CASSTTGATNEKLFF
TRBJ2-7,TRBD2,TRBV14,NA,TGTGCCAGCAGCCGCCTAGCGGGAGTCTACGAGCAGTACTTC,CASSRLAGVYEQYF
TRBJ1-6,NA,TRBV5-1,NA,TGCGCCAGCAGCTTGGGGGCTGCGAATAATTCACCCCTCCACTTT,CASSLGAANNSPLHF
TRBJ1-2,TRBD1,TRBV5-4,NA,TGTGCCAGCAGCCCCACCCGGGACAGGGGCAGTGGCTACACCTTC,CASSPTRDRGSGYTF
TRBJ1-2,NA,TRBV19,NA,TGTGCCAGTAGGGCCAGCTCCAGGGGAACCTATGGCTACACCTTC,CASRASSRGTYGYTF